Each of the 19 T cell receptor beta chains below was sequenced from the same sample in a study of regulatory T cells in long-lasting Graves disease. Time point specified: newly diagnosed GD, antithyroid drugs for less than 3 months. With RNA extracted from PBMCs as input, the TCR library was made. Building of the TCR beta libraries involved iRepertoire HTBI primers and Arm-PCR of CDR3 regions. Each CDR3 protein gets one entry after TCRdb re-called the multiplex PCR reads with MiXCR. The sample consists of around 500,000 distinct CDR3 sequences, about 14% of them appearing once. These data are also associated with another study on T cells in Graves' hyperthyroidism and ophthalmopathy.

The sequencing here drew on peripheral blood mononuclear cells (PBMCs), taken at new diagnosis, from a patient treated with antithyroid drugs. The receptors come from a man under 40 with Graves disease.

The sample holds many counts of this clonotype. CDR3 DNA: TGTGCCAGCAGCTTAGTCCCTAGCGGGAGGGGGATCTATGAGCAGTTCTTC. Protein: CASSLVPSGRGIYEQFF. V gene TRBV11-2 combines with J gene TRBJ2-1; 12 bases are shared with TRBD2. The CDR3 extends over 17 amino acids. The germline V gene has CDR1 SGHAT and CDR2 FQNNGV. Trimming at V came to 1 base and at J to 8 bases, leaving 9 bases not matched to a gene.

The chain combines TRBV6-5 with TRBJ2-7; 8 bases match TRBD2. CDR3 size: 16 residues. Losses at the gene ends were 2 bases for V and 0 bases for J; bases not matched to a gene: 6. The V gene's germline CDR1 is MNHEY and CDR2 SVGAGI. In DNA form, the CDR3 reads TGTGCCAGCAGTTACGTCGGTAGCGGGATCTCCTACGAGCAGTACTTC. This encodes CASSYVGSGISYEQYF.

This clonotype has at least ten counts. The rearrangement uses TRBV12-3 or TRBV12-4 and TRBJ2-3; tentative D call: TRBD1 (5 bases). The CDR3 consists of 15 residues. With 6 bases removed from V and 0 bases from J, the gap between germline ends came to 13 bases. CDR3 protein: CASSLMDTSTDTQYF. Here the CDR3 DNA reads TGTGCCAGCAGCTTAATGGACACGAGCACAGATACGCAGTATTTT.

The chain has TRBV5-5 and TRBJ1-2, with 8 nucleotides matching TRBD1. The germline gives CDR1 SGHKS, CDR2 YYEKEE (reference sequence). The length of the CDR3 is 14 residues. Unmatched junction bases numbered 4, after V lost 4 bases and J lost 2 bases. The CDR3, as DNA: TGTGCCAGCAGCCATGCAGGGGGCAACTATGGCTACACCTTC. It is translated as CASSHAGGNYGYTF.

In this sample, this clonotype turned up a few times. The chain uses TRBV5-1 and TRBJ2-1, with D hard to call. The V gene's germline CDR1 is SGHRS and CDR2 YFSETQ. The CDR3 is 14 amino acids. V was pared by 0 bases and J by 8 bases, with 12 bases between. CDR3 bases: TGCGCCAGCAGCTTGGTAACGGGTAGGGATGAGCAGTTCTTC. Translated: CASSLVTGRDEQFF.

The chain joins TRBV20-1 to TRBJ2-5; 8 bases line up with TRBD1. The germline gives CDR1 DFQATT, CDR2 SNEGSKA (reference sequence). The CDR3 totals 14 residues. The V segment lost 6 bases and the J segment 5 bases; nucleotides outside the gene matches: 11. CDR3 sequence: CSATRDRQLETQYF. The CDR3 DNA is TGCAGTGCAACTAGGGACAGGCAACTGGAGACCCAGTACTTC.

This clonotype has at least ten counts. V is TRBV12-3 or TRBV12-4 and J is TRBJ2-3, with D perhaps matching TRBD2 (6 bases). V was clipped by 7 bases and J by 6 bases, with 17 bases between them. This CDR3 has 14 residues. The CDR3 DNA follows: TGTGCCAGCACCTGGGGGACTGGTACGGATACGCAGTATTTT. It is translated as CASTWGTGTDTQYF.

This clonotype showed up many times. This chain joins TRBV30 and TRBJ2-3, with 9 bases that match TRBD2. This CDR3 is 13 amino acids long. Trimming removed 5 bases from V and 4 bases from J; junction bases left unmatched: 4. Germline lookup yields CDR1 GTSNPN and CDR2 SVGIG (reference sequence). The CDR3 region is CAWGGRAADTQYF. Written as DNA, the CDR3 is TGTGCCTGGGGCGGGAGGGCCGCAGATACGCAGTATTTT.

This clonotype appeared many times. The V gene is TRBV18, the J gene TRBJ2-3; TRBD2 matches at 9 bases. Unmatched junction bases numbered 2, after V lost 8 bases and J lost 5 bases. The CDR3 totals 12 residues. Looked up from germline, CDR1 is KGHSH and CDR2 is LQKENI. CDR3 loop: CASELAGDTQYF. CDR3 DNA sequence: TGTGCCAGCGAACTAGCGGGAGATACGCAGTATTTT. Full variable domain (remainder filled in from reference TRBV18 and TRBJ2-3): NAGVMQNPRHLVRRRGQEARLRCSPMKGHSHVYWYRQLPEEGLKFMVYLQKENIIDESGMPKERFSAEFPKEGPSILRIQQVVRGDSAAYFCASELAGDTQYFGPGTRLTVL.

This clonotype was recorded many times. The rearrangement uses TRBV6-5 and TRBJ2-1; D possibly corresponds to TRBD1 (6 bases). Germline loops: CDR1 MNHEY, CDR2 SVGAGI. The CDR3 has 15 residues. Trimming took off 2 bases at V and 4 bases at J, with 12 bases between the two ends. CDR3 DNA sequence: TGTGCCAGCAGTTACAGGGGGACAAGGTACAATGAGCAGTTCTTC. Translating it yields CASSYRGTRYNEQFF.

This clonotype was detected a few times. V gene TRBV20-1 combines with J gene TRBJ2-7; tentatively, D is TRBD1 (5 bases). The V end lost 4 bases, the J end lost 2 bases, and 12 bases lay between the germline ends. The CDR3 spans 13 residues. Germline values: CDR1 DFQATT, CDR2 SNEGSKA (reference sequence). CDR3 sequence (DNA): TGCAGTGCTAACCTCGACAGCACCTACGAGCAGTACTTC. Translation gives CSANLDSTYEQYF.

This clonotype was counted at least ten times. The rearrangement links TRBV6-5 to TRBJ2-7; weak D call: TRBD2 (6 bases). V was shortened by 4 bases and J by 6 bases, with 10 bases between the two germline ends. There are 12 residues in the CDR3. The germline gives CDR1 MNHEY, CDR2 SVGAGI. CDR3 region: CASSSGGIEQYF. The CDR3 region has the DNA TGTGCCAGCAGTTCCGGAGGGATCGAGCAGTACTTC.

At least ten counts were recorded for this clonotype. CDR3 amino acids: CSVGASNYGYTF. The CDR3 DNA sequence: TGCAGCGTTGGGGCTTCTAACTATGGCTACACCTTC. The chain is built from TRBV29-1 and TRBJ1-2; no firm D call. The CDR3 sequence is 12 residues long. In germline, CDR1 is SQVTM, CDR2 ANQGSEA. V was cut by 4 bases and J by 0 bases, with 6 bases left in between. Using reference TRBV29-1 and TRBJ1-2 for the parts outside the CDR3, the full variable domain is SAVISQKPSRDICQRGTSLTIQCQVDSQVTMMFWYRQQPGQSLTLIATANQGSEATYESGFVIDKFPISRPNLTFSTLTVSNMSPEDSSIYLCSVGASNYGYTFGSGTRLTVV.

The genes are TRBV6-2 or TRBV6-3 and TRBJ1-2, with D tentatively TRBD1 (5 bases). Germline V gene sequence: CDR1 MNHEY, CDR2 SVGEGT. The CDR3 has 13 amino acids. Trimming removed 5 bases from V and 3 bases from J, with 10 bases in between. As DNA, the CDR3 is TGTGCCAGCAGTACCCCGACAGACTATGGCTACACCTTC. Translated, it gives CASSTPTDYGYTF.

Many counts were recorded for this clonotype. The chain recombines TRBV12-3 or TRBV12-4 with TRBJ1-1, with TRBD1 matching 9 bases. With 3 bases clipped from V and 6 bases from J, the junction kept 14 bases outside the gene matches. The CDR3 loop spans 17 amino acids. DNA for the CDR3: TGTGCCAGCAGTTTGGGACCTTCAGGGACAGGGTCCTCTGAAGCTTTCTTT. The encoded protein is CASSLGPSGTGSSEAFF.

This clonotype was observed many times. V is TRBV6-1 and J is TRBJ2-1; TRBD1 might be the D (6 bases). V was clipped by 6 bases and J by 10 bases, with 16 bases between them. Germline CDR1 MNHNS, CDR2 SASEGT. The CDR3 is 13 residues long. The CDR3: CASSTTGPAEQFF. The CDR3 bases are TGTGCCAGCAGCACTACAGGGCCCGCGGAGCAGTTCTTC.

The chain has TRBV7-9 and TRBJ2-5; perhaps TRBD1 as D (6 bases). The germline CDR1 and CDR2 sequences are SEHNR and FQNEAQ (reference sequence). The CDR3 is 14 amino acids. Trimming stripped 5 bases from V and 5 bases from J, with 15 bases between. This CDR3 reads CASSEQGLGETQYF. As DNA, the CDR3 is TGTGCCAGCAGCGAACAGGGCCTCGGGGAGACCCAGTACTTC.

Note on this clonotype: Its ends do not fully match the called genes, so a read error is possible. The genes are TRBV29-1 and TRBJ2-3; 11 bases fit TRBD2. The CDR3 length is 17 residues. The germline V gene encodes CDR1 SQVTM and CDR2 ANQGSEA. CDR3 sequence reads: CSVEDLTSGIHTDAQYF. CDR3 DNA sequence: TGCAGCGTTGAAGATCTGACTAGCGGGATTCACACAGATGCGCAGTATTTT.

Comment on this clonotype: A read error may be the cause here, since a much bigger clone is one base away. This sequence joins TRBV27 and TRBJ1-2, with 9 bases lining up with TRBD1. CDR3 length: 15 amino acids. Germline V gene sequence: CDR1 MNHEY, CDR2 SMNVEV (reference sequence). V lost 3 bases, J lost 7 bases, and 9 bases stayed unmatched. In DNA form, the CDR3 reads TGTGCCAGCAGTTTGGCGGGACAGGGTCTCGGTGGCTACACCTTC. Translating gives CASSLAGQGLGGYTF.